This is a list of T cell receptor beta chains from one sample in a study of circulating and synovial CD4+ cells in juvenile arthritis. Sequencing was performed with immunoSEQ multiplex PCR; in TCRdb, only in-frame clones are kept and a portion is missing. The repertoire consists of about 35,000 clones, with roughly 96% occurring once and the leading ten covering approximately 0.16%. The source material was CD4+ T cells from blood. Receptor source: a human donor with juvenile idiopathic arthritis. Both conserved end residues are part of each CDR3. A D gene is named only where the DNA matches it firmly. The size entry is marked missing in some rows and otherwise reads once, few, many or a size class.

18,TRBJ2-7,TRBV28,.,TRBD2,CASSLRLAGGTWIYEQYF,TGTGCCAGCAGTTTAAGGCTAGCGGGAGGTACATGGATTTACGAGCAGTACTTC
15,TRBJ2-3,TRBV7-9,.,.,CASSLGFKHTDTQYF,TGTGCCAGCAGCTTAGGGTTCAAACACACAGATACGCAGTATTTT
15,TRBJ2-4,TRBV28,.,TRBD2,CASSLSGVAKNIQYF,TGTGCCAGCAGTTTAAGCGGGGTAGCCAAAAACATTCAGTACTTC
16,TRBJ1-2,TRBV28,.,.,CASSVSGVGALYGYTF,TGTGCCAGCAGCGTATCCGGGGTGGGGGCCCTCTATGGCTACACCTTC
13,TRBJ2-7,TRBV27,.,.,CASSRPQGHEQYF,TGTGCCAGCAGTCGTCCACAGGGACACGAGCAGTACTTC
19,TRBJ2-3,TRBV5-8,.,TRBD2,CASSLTRGRGYPSTDTQYF,TGTGCCAGCAGCTTGACGCGGGGGAGAGGGTACCCTAGCACAGATACGCAGTATTTT
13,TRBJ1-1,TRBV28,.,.,CASSYELGTEAFF,TGTGCCAGCAGTTATGAACTCGGCACTGAAGCTTTCTTT
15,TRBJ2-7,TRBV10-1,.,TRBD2,CASRLAGGPDYEQYF,TGCGCCAGCAGGCTAGCGGGAGGGCCTGACTACGAGCAGTACTTC
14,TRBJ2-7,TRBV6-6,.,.,CASSGTTSSYEQYF,TGTGCCAGCAGTGGAACGACAAGTTCCTACGAGCAGTACTTC
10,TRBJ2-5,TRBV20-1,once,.,CSARRETQYF,TGCAGTGCTAGACGGGAGACCCAGTACTTC
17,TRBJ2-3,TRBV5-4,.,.,CASSMRPQTRGGDTQYF,TGTGCCAGCAGCATGCGGCCCCAGACTAGGGGCGGAGATACGCAGTATTTT
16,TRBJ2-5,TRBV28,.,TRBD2,CASSQGGLAGEETQYF,TGTGCCAGCAGCCAAGGCGGACTAGCGGGCGAAGAGACCCAGTACTTC
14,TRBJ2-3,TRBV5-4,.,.,CASSLVEGTDTQYF,TGTGCCAGCAGCCTGGTGGAGGGGACAGATACGCAGTATTTT
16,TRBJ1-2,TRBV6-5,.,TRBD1,CASSYERTGRLDGYTF,TGTGCCAGCAGTTACGAAAGGACAGGGCGGCTTGATGGCTACACCTTC
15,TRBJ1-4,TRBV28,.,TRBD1,CASSPTGTGVEKLFF,TGTGCCAGCAGTCCAACGGGGACAGGGGTCGAAAAACTGTTTTTT
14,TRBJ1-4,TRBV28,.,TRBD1,CASRTTGGGEKLFF,TGTGCCAGCAGAACTACAGGGGGTGGTGAAAAACTGTTTTTT
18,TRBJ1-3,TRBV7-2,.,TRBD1,CASSLEWGDRAGGNTIYF,TGTGCCAGCAGCTTAGAATGGGGCGACAGGGCTGGAGGAAACACCATATATTTT
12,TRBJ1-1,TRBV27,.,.,CASITTGEEAFF,TGTGCCAGCATAACGACCGGGGAAGAAGCTTTCTTT
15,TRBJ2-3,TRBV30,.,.,CAWNTLGVDTDTQYF,TGTGCCTGGAACACCCTAGGGGTAGACACAGATACGCAGTATTTT
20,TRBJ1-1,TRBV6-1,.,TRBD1,CASSDKRTGLRGLGNTEAFF,TGTGCCAGCAGTGACAAGCGGACAGGGTTACGTGGTTTGGGGAACACTGAAGCTTTCTTT
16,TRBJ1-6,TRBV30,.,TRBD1,CAWKGQKSSYNSPLHF,TGTGCCTGGAAGGGACAGAAATCCTCCTATAATTCACCCCTCCACTTT
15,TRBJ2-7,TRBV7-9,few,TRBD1,CASSLAGTGAYEQYF,TGTGCCAGCAGCTTAGCTGGGACAGGAGCCTACGAGCAGTACTTC
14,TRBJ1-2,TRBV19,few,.,CASSLKAGDYGYTF,TGTGCCAGTAGCCTAAAGGCAGGGGACTATGGCTACACCTTC
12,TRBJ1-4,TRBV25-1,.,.,CASSDGNEKLFF,TGTGCCAGCAGTGACGGTAATGAAAAACTGTTTTTT
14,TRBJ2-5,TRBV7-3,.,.,CASSPGAHQETQYF,TGTGCCAGCAGCCCGGGAGCACACCAAGAGACCCAGTACTTC
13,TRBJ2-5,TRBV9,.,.,CASSVGIQETQYF,TGTGCCAGCAGCGTAGGTATTCAAGAGACCCAGTACTTC
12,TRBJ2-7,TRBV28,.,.,CASASTYYEQYF,TGTGCCAGCGCGAGCACTTACTACGAGCAGTACTTC
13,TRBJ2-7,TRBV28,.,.,CASSPNWPSEQYF,TGTGCCAGCAGCCCGAATTGGCCAAGCGAGCAGTACTTC
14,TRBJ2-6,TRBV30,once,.,CAWSSRAGANVLTF,TGTGCCTGGAGTTCCAGGGCTGGGGCCAACGTCCTGACTTTC
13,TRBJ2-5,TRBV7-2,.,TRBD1,CASSWTGGETQYF,TGTGCCAGCAGCTGGACAGGGGGAGAGACCCAGTACTTC
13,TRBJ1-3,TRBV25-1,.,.,CASNPGSGNTIYF,TGTGCCAGCAACCCCGGCTCTGGAAACACCATATATTTT
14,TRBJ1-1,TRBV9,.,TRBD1,CASSVGTANTEAFF,TGTGCCAGCAGCGTCGGGACAGCCAACACTGAAGCTTTCTTT
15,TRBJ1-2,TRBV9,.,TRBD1,CASSVSGTGGYGYTF,TGTGCCAGCAGCGTGTCCGGGACAGGGGGCTATGGCTACACCTTC
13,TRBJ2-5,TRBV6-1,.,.,CASNRGSQETQYF,TGTGCCAGCAACCGGGGGAGTCAAGAGACCCAGTACTTC
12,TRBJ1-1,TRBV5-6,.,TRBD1,CASSLRTGRAFF,TGTGCCAGCAGCTTACGGACAGGGCGAGCTTTCTTT
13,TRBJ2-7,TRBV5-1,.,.,CASSPVPRGEQYF,TGCGCCAGCAGTCCGGTTCCTCGTGGCGAGCAGTACTTC